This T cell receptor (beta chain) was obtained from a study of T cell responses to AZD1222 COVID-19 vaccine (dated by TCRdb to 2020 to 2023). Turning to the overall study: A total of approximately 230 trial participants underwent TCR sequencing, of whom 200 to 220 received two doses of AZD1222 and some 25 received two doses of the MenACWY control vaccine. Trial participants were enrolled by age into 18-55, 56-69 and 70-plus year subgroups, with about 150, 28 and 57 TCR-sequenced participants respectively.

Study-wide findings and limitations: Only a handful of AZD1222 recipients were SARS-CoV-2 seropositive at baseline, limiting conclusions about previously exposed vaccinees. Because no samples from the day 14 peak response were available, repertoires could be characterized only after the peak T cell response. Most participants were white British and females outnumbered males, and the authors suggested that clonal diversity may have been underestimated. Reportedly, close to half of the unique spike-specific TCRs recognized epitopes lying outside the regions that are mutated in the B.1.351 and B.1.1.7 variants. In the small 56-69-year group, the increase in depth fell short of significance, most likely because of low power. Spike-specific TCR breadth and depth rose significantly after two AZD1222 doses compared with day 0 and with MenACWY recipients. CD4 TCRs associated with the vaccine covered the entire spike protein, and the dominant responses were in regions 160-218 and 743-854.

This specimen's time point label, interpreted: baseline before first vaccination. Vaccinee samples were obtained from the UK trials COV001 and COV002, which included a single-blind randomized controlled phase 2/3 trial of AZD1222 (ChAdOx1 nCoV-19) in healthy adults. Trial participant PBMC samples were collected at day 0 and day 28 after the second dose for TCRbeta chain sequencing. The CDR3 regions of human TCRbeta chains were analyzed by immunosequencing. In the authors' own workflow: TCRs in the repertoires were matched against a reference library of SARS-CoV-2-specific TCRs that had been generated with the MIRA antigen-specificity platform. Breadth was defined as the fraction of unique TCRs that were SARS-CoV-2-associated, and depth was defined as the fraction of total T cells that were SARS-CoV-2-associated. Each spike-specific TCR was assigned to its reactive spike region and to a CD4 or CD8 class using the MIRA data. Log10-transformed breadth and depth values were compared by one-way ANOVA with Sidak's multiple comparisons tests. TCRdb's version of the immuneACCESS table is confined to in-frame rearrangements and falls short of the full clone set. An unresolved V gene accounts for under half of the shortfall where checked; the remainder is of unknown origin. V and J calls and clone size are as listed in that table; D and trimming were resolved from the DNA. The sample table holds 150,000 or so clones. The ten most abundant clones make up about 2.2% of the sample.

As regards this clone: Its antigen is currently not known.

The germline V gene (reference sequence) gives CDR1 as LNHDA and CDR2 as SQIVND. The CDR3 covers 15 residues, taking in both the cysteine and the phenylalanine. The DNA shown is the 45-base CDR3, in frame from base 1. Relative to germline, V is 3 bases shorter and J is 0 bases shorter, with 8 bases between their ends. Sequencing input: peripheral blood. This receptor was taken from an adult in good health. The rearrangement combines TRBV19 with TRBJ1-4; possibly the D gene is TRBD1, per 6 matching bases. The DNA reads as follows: TGTGCCAGTAGTATGGACAGATCAACTAATGAAAAACTGTTTTTT. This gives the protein CASSMDRSTNEKLFF.